The 7 T cell receptor beta chains below were found in one sample sequenced in a study of blood T cells in healthy people across ages. Then a second PCR, running about 6 to 11 cycles, was carried out with a sample-barcoded 5' primer and a J-beta primer mix. MiXCR, run by TCRdb on the 5' RACE reads, gives a single entry per CDR3 protein. The data hold hundreds of thousands of distinct CDR3 sequences, with 35% to 60% observed a single time. What was sequenced was blood. Receptors were obtained from a man older than 75 in good health.

Regarding this clonotype: The junction departs from the called germline gene at one end, perhaps through a read error. This sequence joins TRBV6-2 or TRBV6-3 and TRBJ1-2; D remains ambiguous. The V gene's germline CDR1 is MNHEY and CDR2 SVGEGT. The CDR3 is 13 amino acids. CDR3 in amino acids: CAGSYGYIYGYTF. CDR3 sequence (DNA): TGTGCCGGCAGTTATGGGTACATCTATGGCTACACCTTC.

This rearrangement joins TRBV12-3 or TRBV12-4 to TRBJ2-7; D possibly matches TRBD1 or TRBD2 (7 bases each). Trimming removed 6 bases from V and 7 bases from J, with 22 bases in between. This CDR3 region has 15 residues. This CDR3 is CASSQGGWGYNEQYF. The CDR3 DNA follows: TGTGCCAGCAGCCAGGGGGGGTGGGGGTACAATGAGCAGTACTTC.

V and J are TRBV28 and TRBJ2-7; no firm D call. Germline CDR1 and CDR2: MDHEN and SYDVKM. The ends were cut back, 6 bases at V and 7 bases at J, with 13 bases in the middle. This CDR3 is 12 amino acids long. CDR3 bases: TGTGCCAGCAGCCGAGCGACGAGGGAGCAGTACTTC. Translated: CASSRATREQYF.

The chain is built from TRBV29-1 and TRBJ2-1, with D tentatively TRBD2 (6 bases). V gave up 3 bases and J gave up 9 bases, with 9 bases separating them. Germline CDR1 is SQVTM and CDR2 is ANQGSEA. This CDR3 is built from 11 residues. In nucleotides, the CDR3 is TGCAGCGTTGACGCGGGATCTGAGCAGTTCTTC. It encodes CSVDAGSEQFF.

This clonotype was found a few times. The chain recombines TRBV7-2 with TRBJ2-2; D gene unclear. The CDR3 consists of 14 residues. Trimming took 5 bases from V and 0 from J, leaving 7 bases between them. Germline loops: CDR1 SGHTA, CDR2 FQGNSA. The CDR3 DNA is TGTGCCAGCAGCACACGCCCGAACACCGGGGAGCTGTTTTTT. It translates to CASSTRPNTGELFF.

This chain connects TRBV24-1 to TRBJ2-5; possible D gene TRBD2, 6 bases. The DNA end is more similar to TRBJ2-7, so the J call may be wrong. This CDR3 has 14 residues. Germline-derived CDR1 and CDR2 are KGHDR and SFDVKD. The CDR3 DNA is TGTGCCACCAGTGACGGTAGCGGTACACGCGAGCAGTACTTC. This sequence encodes CATSDGSGTREQYF.

This clonotype was detected ten times or more. This chain connects TRBV29-1 to TRBJ2-4, with 8 bases matching TRBD2. The CDR3 totals 13 residues. Germline V gene lookup returns CDR1 SQVTM and CDR2 ANQGSEA. V lost 5 bases, J lost 0 bases, and 0 bases stayed unmatched. For the CDR3, the DNA is TGCAGCGTTCGGGGGGGAGCCAAAAACATTCAGTACTTC. It specifies CSVRGGAKNIQYF.